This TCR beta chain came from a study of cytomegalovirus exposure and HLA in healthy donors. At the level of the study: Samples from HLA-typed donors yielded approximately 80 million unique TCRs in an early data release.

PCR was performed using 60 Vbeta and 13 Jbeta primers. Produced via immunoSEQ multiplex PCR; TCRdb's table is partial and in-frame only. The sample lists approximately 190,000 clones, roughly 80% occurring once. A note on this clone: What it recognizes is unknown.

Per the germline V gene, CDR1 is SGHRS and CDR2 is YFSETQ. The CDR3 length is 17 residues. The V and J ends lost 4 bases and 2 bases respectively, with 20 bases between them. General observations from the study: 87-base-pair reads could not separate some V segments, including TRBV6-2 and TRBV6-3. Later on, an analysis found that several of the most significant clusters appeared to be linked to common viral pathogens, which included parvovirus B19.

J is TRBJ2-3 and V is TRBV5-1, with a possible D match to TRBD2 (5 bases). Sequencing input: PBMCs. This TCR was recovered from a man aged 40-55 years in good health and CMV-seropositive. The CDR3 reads CASSRAVSSDYTDTQYF. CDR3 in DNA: TGCGCCAGCAGCCGAGCCGTTTCTAGTGACTACACAGATACGCAGTATTTT.